Listed below are T cell receptor beta chains from one sample, sequenced in a study of T cell responses to AZD1222 COVID-19 vaccine. Clones were sequenced by immunoSEQ multiplex PCR, and TCRdb holds only the in-frame ones, with some missing. The repertoire holds around 99,000 clones, with roughly nine tenths as singletons. Material: peripheral blood, obtained on day 0 of AZD1222 vaccination. Receptors originate from an adult in good health. The CDR3 runs from the conserved cysteine through the conserved F or W. The order of the fields is clone size, V gene, D gene, J gene, CDR3 protein, CDR3 DNA. D genes are given only for firm matches. Size tells how often a clone was seen (once, few, many) or the class of an expanded clone, and some rows leave it out.

size: NA
V: TRBV4-1
D: NA
J: TRBJ1-5
CDR3: CASSQLGQGQPQHF
DNA: TGCGCCAGCAGCCAATTGGGCCAGGGACAGCCCCAGCATTTT

size: NA
V: TRBV6-2/TRBV6-3
D: TRBD1
J: TRBJ1-2
CDR3: CASSDRDRRRHYGYTF
DNA: TGTGCCAGCAGTGACCGGGACAGAAGGAGACACTATGGCTACACCTTC

size: NA
V: TRBV3-1/TRBV3-2
D: NA
J: TRBJ2-7
CDR3: CASSQYKGSYEQYF
DNA: TGTGCCAGCAGCCAATACAAGGGATCCTACGAGCAGTACTTC

size: NA
V: TRBV7-2
D: NA
J: TRBJ1-4
CDR3: CASTHSWGAGEKLFF
DNA: TGTGCCAGCACACATTCGTGGGGGGCAGGGGAAAAACTGTTTTTT

size: few
V: TRBV15
D: NA
J: TRBJ2-1
CDR3: CATSIPQGVADYNEQFF
DNA: TGTGCCACCAGCATACCTCAGGGGGTAGCGGATTACAATGAGCAGTTCTTC

size: once
V: TRBV30
D: NA
J: TRBJ1-5
CDR3: CAWSMGRGQPQHF
DNA: TGTGCCTGGTCTATGGGGAGGGGGCAGCCCCAGCATTTT

size: NA
V: TRBV7-2
D: NA
J: TRBJ2-3
CDR3: CASSLWQGGADTQYF
DNA: TGTGCCAGCAGCTTATGGCAGGGTGGGGCAGATACGCAGTATTTT

size: NA
V: TRBV5-1
D: NA
J: TRBJ1-4
CDR3: CASSSGQTVNEKLFF
DNA: TGCGCCAGCAGCTCCGGACAGACAGTTAATGAAAAACTGTTTTTT

size: few
V: TRBV30
D: NA
J: TRBJ1-1
CDR3: CAWSRGRTEAFF
DNA: TGTGCCTGGAGTCGGGGGAGAACTGAAGCTTTCTTT

size: NA
V: TRBV10-1
D: NA
J: TRBJ1-5
CDR3: CASSPGNQPQHF
DNA: TGCGCCAGCAGTCCAGGAAATCAGCCCCAGCATTTT

size: few
V: TRBV19
D: NA
J: TRBJ2-2
CDR3: CASSVPENTGELFF
DNA: TGTGCCAGTAGTGTCCCAGAGAACACCGGGGAGCTGTTTTTT

size: NA
V: TRBV28
D: NA
J: TRBJ2-7
CDR3: CASSLEQLPYAQYF
DNA: TGTGCCAGCAGTTTAGAACAGCTCCCCTACGCGCAGTACTTC

size: NA
V: TRBV7-2
D: NA
J: TRBJ2-7
CDR3: CASSLGLGQYF
DNA: TGTGCCAGCAGCTTAGGTCTGGGACAGTACTTC

size: NA
V: TRBV5-8
D: TRBD2
J: TRBJ2-5
CDR3: CASSFSGVASGGAETQYF
DNA: TGTGCCAGCAGCTTTAGTGGTGTGGCGAGCGGGGGGGCGGAGACCCAGTACTTC

size: NA
V: TRBV4-1
D: NA
J: TRBJ2-2
CDR3: CASSQTDSYTGELFF
DNA: TGCGCCAGCAGCCAAACCGACAGCTACACCGGGGAGCTGTTTTTT

size: NA
V: TRBV19
D: TRBD1
J: TRBJ2-6
CDR3: CASSSTGGAGANVLTF
DNA: TGTGCCAGTAGTTCCACAGGGGGAGCAGGGGCCAACGTCCTGACTTTC

size: NA
V: TRBV10-3
D: NA
J: TRBJ1-1
CDR3: CAIRRDLGTEAFF
DNA: TGTGCCATCCGCCGGGATTTGGGGACTGAAGCTTTCTTT